This TCR beta chain was profiled in a study of shared clonotypes between healthy human individuals. At a deep level, the assay was run. The protocol was immunoSEQ multiplex PCR, while the TCRdb copy is restricted to in-frame clones and leaves out a portion. Of 2.5 million or so clones in the sample, 85% to 95% were seen once. A remark on this clone: Antigen: not known.

CDR1 and CDR2 (germline): GTSNPN, SVGIG (reference sequence). The CDR3 length is 14 residues. Notes on the study in general: Rarefaction showed sorted-subset sequencing was incomplete despite large depth.

The sequenced sample consisted of naive CD4+ T cells sorted from blood. Subset noted: CD45RA+ positively selected. This sequence originates from a man aged 18 to 29 in good health. This chain uses TRBV30 with TRBJ2-5; 7 bases match TRBD1. The DNA end favors TRBJ2-7, so the J call may be wrong. CDR3 sequence: CAWTEQGSSYEQYF. CDR3 bases: TGTGCCTGGACCGAACAGGGGAGCTCCTACGAGCAGTACTTC.